The 10 T cell receptor beta chains below come from one sample, sequenced in a study of T cell changes during pregnancy in multiple sclerosis. The method was immunoSEQ multiplex PCR; TCRdb's version includes in-frame clones alone and lacks a portion of them. This sample carries roughly 38,000 clones, 80% to 95% of them seen once, and the ten largest clones take 9% to 10%. The specimen was CD8+ T cells from peripheral blood mononuclear cells, collected in the first trimester of pregnancy. The origin of the receptors is a female donor with multiple sclerosis, enrolled in a pregnancy study.

This sequence joins TRBV29-1 and TRBJ2-7; TRBD2 agrees at 12 bases. Germline V gene sequence: CDR1 SQVTM, CDR2 ANQGSEA. The CDR3 totals 13 residues. V trimming: 3 bases; J trimming: 6 bases; junction bases outside the gene matches: 3. The DNA of the CDR3 is TGCAGCGTTGAGGGGGGACTAGCGGGCGAGCAGTACTTC. This sequence encodes CSVEGGLAGEQYF.

There are a few counts of this clone. The chain joins TRBV30 to TRBJ1-2; 9 bases align to TRBD1. Germline values: CDR1 GTSNPN, CDR2 SVGIG (reference sequence). This CDR3 has 15 amino acids. V dropped 0 bases and J dropped 7; count of bases not matched to a gene: 9. The CDR3 nucleotides read TGTGCCTGGAGTGTACACCGGACAGGGGCGCGTGGCTACACCTTC. It yields the protein CAWSVHRTGARGYTF.

This chain joins TRBV12-5 and TRBJ1-1; maybe TRBD1 (5 bases). CDR3 length equals 12 residues. The germline CDR1 and CDR2 sequences are LGHNT and FRNRAP. The V end was cut by 1 base, the J end by 6 bases, with 6 bases between. The CDR3 DNA is TGTGCTAGTGGTTTGGAGGGGCCTGAAGCTTTCTTT. Its translation: CASGLEGPEAFF.

The chain uses TRBV4-1 and TRBJ2-3; D might be TRBD1 (5 bases). Germline CDR1 is MGHRA and CDR2 is YSYEKL. V shed 1 base and J shed 5 bases, with 13 bases lying between them. The CDR3 spans 15 residues. CDR3 DNA: TGCGCCAGCAGCCAAGTCATGACAGCCGAAGATACGCAGTATTTT. Translated: CASSQVMTAEDTQYF.

The genes are TRBV5-1 and TRBJ2-7; 9 nucleotides match TRBD1. After removal of 7 bases from V and 6 bases from J, the junction contained 17 bases not matched to a gene. The CDR3 spans 16 residues. The germline V gene has CDR1 SGHRS and CDR2 YFSETQ. CDR3 loop: CASSGTSVGTGPEQYF. DNA of the CDR3: TGCGCCAGCTCTGGAACAAGCGTTGGGACAGGGCCCGAGCAGTACTTC.

This chain uses TRBV4-1 with TRBJ2-1; 11 nucleotides match TRBD2. J lost 8 bases, V lost 1 base, and 10 bases had no gene match. Per germline, CDR1 MGHRA and CDR2 YSYEKL. This CDR3 region has 17 residues. The CDR3 DNA sequence: TGCGCCAGCAGCCAAGGGCTAGCGGGGGGCCGATGGGATGAGCAGTTCTTC. Translated, it gives CASSQGLAGGRWDEQFF.

V usage is TRBV2 and J usage is TRBJ1-2, with D uncertain. This CDR3 is 13 amino acids long. Germline CDR1 SNHLY, CDR2 FYNNEI. V lost 3 bases and J 0 bases, leaving 5 bases between the germline ends. CDR3: CASSDAANYGYTF. In DNA form, the CDR3 reads TGTGCCAGCAGTGATGCAGCTAACTATGGCTACACCTTC.

V usage is TRBV2 and J usage is TRBJ1-2; TRBD1 aligns across 9 bases. From germline, CDR1 is SNHLY and CDR2 FYNNEI. The junction had 6 bases not matched to a gene; V was cut back by 7 bases and J by 6 bases. The CDR3 extends over 13 amino acids. The chain's CDR3 is CASNVGQGHGYTF. The DNA for the CDR3 is TGTGCCAGCAACGTCGGACAGGGGCATGGCTACACCTTC.

The J gene is TRBJ2-7, the V gene TRBV5-1, with 9 bases matching TRBD1. Germline assignment: CDR1 SGHRS and CDR2 YFSETQ. There are 14 residues in the CDR3. The trim removed 5 bases at V and 3 bases at J, leaving 6 bases unmatched. The DNA for the CDR3 is TGCGCCAGCAGTTCCGGGACAGGGAGCTACGAGCAGTACTTC. Translation: CASSSGTGSYEQYF.

The chain uses TRBV6-1 and TRBJ2-7; D perhaps matches TRBD1 (7 bases). Germline V gene lookup returns CDR1 MNHNS and CDR2 SASEGT. The CDR3 is made up of 16 amino acids. Trimming stripped 3 bases from V and 3 bases from J, with 18 bases between. DNA of the CDR3: TGTGCCAGCAGTGAGTTACCGACAGGGACTTTCTACGAGCAGTACTTC. Translation gives CASSELPTGTFYEQYF.